These T cell receptor beta chains were read from a single sample in a study of T-cell memory formation after mild COVID-19. TCRdb recomputed calls from the 5' RACE reads with MiXCR, one row per CDR3 protein. Here the sample spans about 4,300 distinct CDR3 sequences, approximately 15% being singletons. Sequencing input: PBMCs or a T cell subset sorted from them (not recorded which). These receptors were obtained from an adult who had mild COVID-19 (a few samples of this study predate the infection). Cell type and time point are not known. Both conserved end residues are part of each CDR3. D genes are given only for firm matches. The size entry is marked missing in some rows and otherwise reads once, few, many or a size class.

>TRBJ2-3|NA|15|medium-sized|TRBV2
CASSRGSPSTDTQYF
TGTGCCAGCAGCCGGGGTAGTCCTAGCACAGATACGCAGTATTTT
>TRBJ1-1|NA|15|medium-sized|TRBV4-1
CASSQDRTVNTEAFF
TGCGCCAGCAGCCAAGATCGGACCGTGAACACTGAAGCTTTCTTT
>TRBJ1-1|NA|14|medium-sized|TRBV7-2
CASRRGLENTEAFF
TGTGCCAGCAGGCGGGGTTTAGAGAACACTGAAGCTTTCTTT
>TRBJ1-1|NA|11|medium-sized|TRBV7-9
CASSYGGEAFF
TGTGCCAGCAGCTATGGGGGTGAAGCTTTCTTT
>TRBJ1-5|NA|12|medium-sized|TRBV6-5
CASGSFNQPQHF
TGTGCCAGCGGGTCGTTCAATCAGCCCCAGCATTTT
>TRBJ1-2|NA|15|medium-sized|TRBV6-5
CASKFEGILGDGYTF
TGTGCCAGCAAATTCGAGGGGATCTTAGGAGATGGCTACACCTTC
>TRBJ1-2|NA|15|many|TRBV6-2/TRBV6-3
CASSYWSSYNYGYTF
TGTGCCAGCAGTTATTGGAGCAGTTACAACTATGGCTACACCTTC
>TRBJ1-2|NA|12|medium-sized|TRBV6-5
CASSYAGGGYTF
TGTGCCAGCAGTTATGCTGGGGGTGGCTACACCTTC
>TRBJ1-4|NA|12|medium-sized|TRBV7-2
CASSLTGIPLFF
TGTGCCAGCAGCTTAACGGGCATACCTCTGTTTTTT
>TRBJ2-1|TRBD1|15|few|TRBV7-3
CASSPGTGGYNEQFF
TGTGCCAGCAGTCCCGGGACAGGGGGCTACAATGAGCAGTTCTTC
>TRBJ1-1|NA|13|NA|TRBV18
CASSSRPNTEAFF
TGTGCCAGCTCAAGCAGGCCTAACACTGAAGCTTTCTTT
>TRBJ2-7|TRBD1|15|medium-sized|TRBV7-2
CASSFTGGLSYEQYF
TGTGCCAGCAGCTTTACAGGGGGCCTCTCCTACGAGCAGTACTTC
>TRBJ2-1|TRBD2|15|medium-sized|TRBV4-1
CASSQDSGGAGEQFF
TGCGCCAGCAGCCAAGATTCCGGGGGGGCCGGTGAGCAGTTCTTC
>TRBJ2-7|TRBD1|15|medium-sized|TRBV4-2
CASSQVDRASYEQYF
TGTGCCAGCAGCCAAGTTGACAGGGCCTCCTACGAGCAGTACTTC
>TRBJ2-7|NA|15|medium-sized|TRBV4-3
CASSQGGPLYYEQYF
TGCGCCAGCAGCCAAGGCGGGCCCCTCTACTACGAGCAGTACTTC
>TRBJ2-7|NA|14|medium-sized|TRBV6-5
CASSYPTGLGEQYF
TGTGCCAGCAGTTACCCGACAGGTCTGGGGGAGCAGTACTTC
>TRBJ2-3|NA|16|medium-sized|TRBV4-3
CASSQETRRGTDTQYF
TGCGCCAGCAGCCAAGAGACTAGAAGGGGCACAGATACGCAGTATTTT
>TRBJ2-7|NA|15|medium-sized|TRBV7-6
CASSLGGRREYEQYF
TGTGCCAGCAGCTTAGGGGGTCGGAGGGAGTACGAGCAGTACTTC
>TRBJ2-1|TRBD1|15|NA|TRBV18
CASSRETGGRDEQFF
TGTGCCAGCTCACGAGAGACAGGGGGAAGAGATGAGCAGTTCTTC
>TRBJ1-4|NA|15|medium-sized|TRBV7-9
CASSRTTLGNEKLFF
TGTGCCAGCAGCCGAACCACGCTGGGAAATGAAAAACTGTTTTTT
>TRBJ2-1|NA|14|NA|TRBV7-2
CASSSPLRSNEQFF
TGTGCCAGCAGCTCCCCCCTGAGGTCCAATGAGCAGTTCTTC
>TRBJ2-4|NA|18|medium-sized|TRBV5-1
CASSLEGSVILAKNIQYF
TGCGCCAGCAGCTTGGAAGGTTCCGTCATTTTAGCCAAAAACATTCAGTACTTC
>TRBJ2-2|NA|11|medium-sized|TRBV7-6
CASAYTGELFF
TGTGCCAGCGCTTATACCGGGGAGCTGTTTTTT
>TRBJ1-5|NA|15|many|TRBV2
CASTEGGGAGQPQHF
TGTGCCAGCACTGAAGGGGGTGGGGCGGGTCAGCCCCAGCATTTT
>TRBJ2-1|TRBD2|16|medium-sized|TRBV12-3/TRBV12-4
CASSWETSGGASEQFF
TGTGCCAGCAGTTGGGAGACTAGCGGGGGGGCTAGTGAGCAGTTCTTC
>TRBJ1-4|NA|13|medium-sized|TRBV20-1
CSASLQVNEKLFF
TGCAGTGCTAGCCTACAGGTGAATGAAAAACTGTTTTTT
>TRBJ2-7|NA|14|medium-sized|TRBV2
CASRRTVMRHEQYF
TGTGCCAGCAGGAGGACAGTAATGAGGCACGAGCAGTACTTC
>TRBJ1-5|NA|13|NA|TRBV28
CASRQGSNQPQHF
TGTGCCAGCAGACAGGGTAGCAATCAGCCCCAGCATTTT
>TRBJ2-4|NA|15|medium-sized|TRBV7-7
CASSRSGGNRNIQYF
TGTGCCAGCAGCCGCTCAGGGGGGAATCGGAACATTCAGTACTTC
>TRBJ1-4|NA|14|medium-sized|TRBV2
CASSERATNEKLFF
TGTGCCAGCAGTGAACGTGCAACTAATGAAAAACTGTTTTTT
>TRBJ2-1|TRBD1|15|medium-sized|TRBV7-6
CASSPETGSYNEQFF
TGTGCCAGCAGCCCTGAGACAGGGTCCTACAATGAGCAGTTCTTC
>TRBJ2-6|NA|15|medium-sized|TRBV5-1
CASSPHETGANVLTF
TGCGCCAGCAGTCCCCACGAGACTGGGGCCAACGTCCTGACTTTC
>TRBJ1-2|TRBD1|15|medium-sized|TRBV27
CASSFLGRGPEGYTF
TGTGCCAGCAGTTTTCTTGGCAGGGGGCCGGAAGGCTACACCTTC
>TRBJ2-3|TRBD1|17|NA|TRBV6-5
CASSRQGFTSRADTQYF
TGTGCCAGCAGCAGACAGGGGTTCACGTCAAGGGCAGATACGCAGTATTTT
>TRBJ2-2|NA|14|medium-sized|TRBV4-1
CASSQHVYTGELFF
TGCGCCAGCAGCCAACACGTGTACACCGGGGAGCTGTTTTTT
>TRBJ2-3|TRBD2|16|medium-sized|TRBV5-1
CASSLDPAGVSGTQYF
TGCGCCAGCAGCTTGGATCCAGCGGGGGTCTCAGGAACGCAGTATTTT
>TRBJ1-5|TRBD1|14|medium-sized|TRBV5-1
CASSSGQGGQPQHF
TGCGCCAGCAGCTCAGGACAGGGTGGACAGCCCCAGCATTTT
>TRBJ2-1|NA|13|medium-sized|TRBV19
CASTGSFYNEQFF
TGTGCCAGTACAGGAAGTTTTTACAATGAGCAGTTCTTC
>TRBJ1-4|TRBD1|16|medium-sized|TRBV2
CASSARDSPQNEKLFF
TGTGCCAGCAGTGCCCGGGACAGCCCTCAGAATGAAAAACTGTTTTTT
>TRBJ2-5|NA|16|medium-sized|TRBV7-9
CASSPVRLGPQETQYF
TGTGCCAGCAGCCCCGTTAGGCTCGGACCTCAAGAGACCCAGTACTTC
>TRBJ2-1|NA|15|medium-sized|TRBV28
CASSWRGPPYNEQFF
TGTGCCAGCAGTTGGCGGGGGCCACCCTACAATGAGCAGTTCTTC
>TRBJ2-7|NA|15|medium-sized|TRBV4-1
CASSHPHGSRDEQYF
TGCGCCAGCAGCCATCCCCACGGGTCCAGGGATGAGCAGTACTTC
>TRBJ1-1|NA|14|medium-sized|TRBV9
CASSVATGLTEAFF
TGTGCCAGCAGCGTAGCTACAGGGTTAACTGAAGCTTTCTTT